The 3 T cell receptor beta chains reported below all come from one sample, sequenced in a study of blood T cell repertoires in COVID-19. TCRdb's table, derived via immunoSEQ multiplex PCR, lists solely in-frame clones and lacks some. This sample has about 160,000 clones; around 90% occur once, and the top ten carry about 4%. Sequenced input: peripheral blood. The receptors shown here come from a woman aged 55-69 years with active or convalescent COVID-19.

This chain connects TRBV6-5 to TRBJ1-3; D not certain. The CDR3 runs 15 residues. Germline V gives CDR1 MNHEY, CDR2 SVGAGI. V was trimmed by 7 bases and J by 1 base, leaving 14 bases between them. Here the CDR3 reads CASTGIGPSGNTIYF. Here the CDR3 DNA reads TGTGCCAGCACGGGAATAGGGCCTTCTGGAAACACCATATATTTT.

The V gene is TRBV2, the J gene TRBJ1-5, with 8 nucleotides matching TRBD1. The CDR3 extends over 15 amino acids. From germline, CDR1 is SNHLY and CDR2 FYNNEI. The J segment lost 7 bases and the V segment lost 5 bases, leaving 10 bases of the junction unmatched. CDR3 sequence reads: CASSSRQGSGQPQHF. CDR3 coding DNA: TGTGCCAGCAGTTCCAGACAGGGGAGCGGCCAGCCCCAGCATTTT.

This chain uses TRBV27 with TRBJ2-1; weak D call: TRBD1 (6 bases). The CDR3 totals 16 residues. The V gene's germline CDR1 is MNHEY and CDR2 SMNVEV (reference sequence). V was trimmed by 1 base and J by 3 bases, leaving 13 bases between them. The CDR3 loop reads CASSLFAGDNYNEQFF. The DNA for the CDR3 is TGTGCCAGCAGTTTATTCGCAGGGGATAACTACAATGAGCAGTTCTTC.